This T cell receptor (beta chain) is from a study of beta chain features in type 1 diabetes. Study results and limitations: Researchers report that Type 1 diabetes patients had moderately but significantly shorter TCRB CDR3s across all four CD4+ subsets.

Every single donor gave one heparinised blood draw, and these averaged around 110 mL. The investigators reverse transcribed all of the isolated RNA, so they sequenced expressed TCRB transcripts. The repertoire was sequenced with immunoSEQ multiplex PCR; TCRdb's copy has only in-frame clones and lacks some. The table shows 120,000 to 150,000 clones, with approximately 13% occurring only once. Germline CDR1 KGHSH, CDR2 LQKENI. The CDR3 spans 18 residues. V lost 1 base to trimming and J lost 2 bases, with 18 bases between them. Regarding this clone: The antigen remains unidentified.

The chain carries TRBV18 and TRBJ2-1, with D perhaps being TRBD1 or TRBD2 (5 bases each). Source material: central memory CD4+ T cells from blood. This clonotype originated in a man younger than 35 with type 1 diabetes. The CDR3 loop reads CASSPQASRLGAYNEQFF. The CDR3 coding sequence is TGTGCCAGCTCACCACAAGCCTCTCGGCTGGGGGCCTACAATGAGCAGTTCTTC.